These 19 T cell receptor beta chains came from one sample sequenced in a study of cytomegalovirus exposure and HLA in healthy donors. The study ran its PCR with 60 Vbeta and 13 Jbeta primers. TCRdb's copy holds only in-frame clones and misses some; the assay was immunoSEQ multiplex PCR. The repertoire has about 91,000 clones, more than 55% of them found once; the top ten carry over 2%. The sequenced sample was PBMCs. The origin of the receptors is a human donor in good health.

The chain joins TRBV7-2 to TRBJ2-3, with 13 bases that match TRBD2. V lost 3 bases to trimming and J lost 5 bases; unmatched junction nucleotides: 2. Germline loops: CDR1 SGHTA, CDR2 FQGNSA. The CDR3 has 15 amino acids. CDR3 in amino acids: CASSFRTSGRDTQYF. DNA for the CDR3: TGTGCCAGCAGCTTTAGGACTAGCGGGAGAGATACGCAGTATTTT. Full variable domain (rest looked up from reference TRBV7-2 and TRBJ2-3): GAGVSQSPSNKVTEKGKDVELRCDPISGHTALYWYRQSLGQGLEFLIYFQGNSAPDKSGLPSDRFSAERTGGSVSTLTIQRTQQEDSAVYLCASSFRTSGRDTQYFGPGTRLTVL.

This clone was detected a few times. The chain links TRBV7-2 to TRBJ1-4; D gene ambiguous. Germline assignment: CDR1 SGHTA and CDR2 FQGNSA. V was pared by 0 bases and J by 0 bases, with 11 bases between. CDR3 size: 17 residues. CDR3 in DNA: TGTGCCAGCAGCTTAGCCACAGCCAAGGCAACTAATGAAAAACTGTTTTTT. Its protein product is CASSLATAKATNEKLFF. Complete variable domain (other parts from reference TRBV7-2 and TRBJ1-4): GAGVSQSPSNKVTEKGKDVELRCDPISGHTALYWYRQSLGQGLEFLIYFQGNSAPDKSGLPSDRFSAERTGGSVSTLTIQRTQQEDSAVYLCASSLATAKATNEKLFFGSGTQLSVL.

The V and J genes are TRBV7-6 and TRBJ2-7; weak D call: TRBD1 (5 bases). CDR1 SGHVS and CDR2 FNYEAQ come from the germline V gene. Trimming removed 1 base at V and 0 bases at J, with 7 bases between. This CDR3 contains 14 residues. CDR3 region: CASSLDRSSYEQYF. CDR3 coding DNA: TGTGCCAGCAGCTTAGACAGGAGCTCCTACGAGCAGTACTTC.

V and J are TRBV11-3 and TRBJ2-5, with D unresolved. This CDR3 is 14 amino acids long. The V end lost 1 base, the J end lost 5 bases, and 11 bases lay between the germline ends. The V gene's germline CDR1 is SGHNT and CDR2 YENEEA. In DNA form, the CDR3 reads TGTGCCAGCAGCTTAGGGTGGTTCGGGGAGACCCAGTACTTC. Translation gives CASSLGWFGETQYF.

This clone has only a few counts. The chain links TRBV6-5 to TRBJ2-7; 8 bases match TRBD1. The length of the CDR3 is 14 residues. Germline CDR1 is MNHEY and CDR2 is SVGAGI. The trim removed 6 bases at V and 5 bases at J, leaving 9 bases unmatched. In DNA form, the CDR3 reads TGTGCCAGCAGAACCGGGACAGGCAGAAACGAGCAGTACTTC. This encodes CASRTGTGRNEQYF.

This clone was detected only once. The CDR3 DNA reads TGCGCCAGCAGCCAAGATTTCTGGCAGGGGGCGACCAACAATGAGCAGTTCTTC. The encoded protein is CASSQDFWQGATNNEQFF. The chain carries TRBV4-3 and TRBJ2-1, with 8 bases aligning to TRBD1. V shed 0 bases, J shed 5 bases, and the junction held 12 bases outside the gene matches. Germline loops: CDR1 LGHNA, CDR2 YSLEER. This CDR3 has 18 residues.

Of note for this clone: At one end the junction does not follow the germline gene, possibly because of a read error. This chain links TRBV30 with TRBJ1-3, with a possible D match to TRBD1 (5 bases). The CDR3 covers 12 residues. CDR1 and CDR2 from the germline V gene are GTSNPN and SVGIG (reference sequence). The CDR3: CAWSARSSRADF. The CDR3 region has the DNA TGTGCCTGGAGTGCCCGGTCGAGCAGGGCGGATTTT.

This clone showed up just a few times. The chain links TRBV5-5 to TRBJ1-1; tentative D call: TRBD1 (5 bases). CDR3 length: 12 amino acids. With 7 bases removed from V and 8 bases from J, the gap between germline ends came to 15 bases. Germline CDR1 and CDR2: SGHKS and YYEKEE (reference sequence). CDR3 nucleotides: TGTGCCAGCGCTACGGGGACTTCGGAAGCTTTCTTT. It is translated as CASATGTSEAFF.

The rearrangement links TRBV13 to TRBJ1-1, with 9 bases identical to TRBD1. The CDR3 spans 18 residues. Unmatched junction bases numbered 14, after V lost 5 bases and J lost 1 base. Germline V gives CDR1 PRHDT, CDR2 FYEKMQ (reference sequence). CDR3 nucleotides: TGTGCCAGCAGCCATCCAACAGGGGGCGCAAGGGAGAACACTGAAGCTTTCTTT. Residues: CASSHPTGGARENTEAFF.

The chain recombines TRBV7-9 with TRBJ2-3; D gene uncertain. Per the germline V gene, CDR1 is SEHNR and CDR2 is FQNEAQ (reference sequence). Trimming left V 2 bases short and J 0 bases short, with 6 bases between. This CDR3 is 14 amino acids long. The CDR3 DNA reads TGTGCCAGCAGCTTATTTCGGAGCACAGATACGCAGTATTTT. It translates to CASSLFRSTDTQYF.

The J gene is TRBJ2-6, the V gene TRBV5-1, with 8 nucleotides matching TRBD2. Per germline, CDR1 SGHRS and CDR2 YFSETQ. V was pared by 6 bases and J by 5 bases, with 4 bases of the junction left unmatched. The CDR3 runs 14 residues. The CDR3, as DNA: TGCGCCAGCACCGGGGGGGAATGGGCCAACGTCCTGACTTTC. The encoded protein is CASTGGEWANVLTF.

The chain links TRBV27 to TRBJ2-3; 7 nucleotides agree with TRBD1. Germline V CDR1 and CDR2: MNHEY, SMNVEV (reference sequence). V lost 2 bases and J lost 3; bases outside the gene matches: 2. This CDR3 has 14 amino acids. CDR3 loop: CASSLQGVTDTQYF. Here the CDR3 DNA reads TGTGCCAGCAGTTTACAGGGGGTGACAGATACGCAGTATTTT.

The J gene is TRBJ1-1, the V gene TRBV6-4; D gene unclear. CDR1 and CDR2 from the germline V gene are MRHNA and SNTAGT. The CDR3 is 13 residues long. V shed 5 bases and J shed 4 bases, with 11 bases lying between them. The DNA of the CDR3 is TGTGCCAGCAGTAATCAGGAAAGCACTGAAGCTTTCTTT. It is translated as CASSNQESTEAFF.

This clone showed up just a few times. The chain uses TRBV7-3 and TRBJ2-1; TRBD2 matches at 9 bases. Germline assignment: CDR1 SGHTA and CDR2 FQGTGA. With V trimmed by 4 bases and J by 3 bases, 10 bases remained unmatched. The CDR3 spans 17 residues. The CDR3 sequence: CASSSLLLTSGYNEQFF. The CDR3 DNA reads TGTGCCAGCAGCTCCCTTTTATTGACTAGCGGCTACAATGAGCAGTTCTTC. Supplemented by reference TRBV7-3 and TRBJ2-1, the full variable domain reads GAGVSQTPSNKVTEKGKYVELRCDPISGHTALYWYRQSLGQGPEFLIYFQGTGAADDSGLPNDRFFAVRPEGSVSTLKIQRTERGDSAVYLCASSSLLLTSGYNEQFFGPGTRLTVL.

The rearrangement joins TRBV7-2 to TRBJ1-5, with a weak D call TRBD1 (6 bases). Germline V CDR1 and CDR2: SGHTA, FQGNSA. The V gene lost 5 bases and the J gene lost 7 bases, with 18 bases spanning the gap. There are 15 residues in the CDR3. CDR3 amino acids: CASSPEDSDGQPQHF. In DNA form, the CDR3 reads TGTGCCAGCAGCCCAGAGGACAGTGATGGGCAGCCCCAGCATTTT. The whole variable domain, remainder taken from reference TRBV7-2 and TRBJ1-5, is GAGVSQSPSNKVTEKGKDVELRCDPISGHTALYWYRQSLGQGLEFLIYFQGNSAPDKSGLPSDRFSAERTGGSVSTLTIQRTQQEDSAVYLCASSPEDSDGQPQHFGDGTRLSIL.

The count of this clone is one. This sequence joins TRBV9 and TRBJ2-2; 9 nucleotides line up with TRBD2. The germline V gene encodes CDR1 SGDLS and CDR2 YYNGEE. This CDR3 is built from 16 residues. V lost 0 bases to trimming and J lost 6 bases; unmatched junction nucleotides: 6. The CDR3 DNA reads TGTGCCAGCAGCGTAGATTCGCGGGGGGGTTCCGGGGAGCTGTTTTTT. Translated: CASSVDSRGGSGELFF.

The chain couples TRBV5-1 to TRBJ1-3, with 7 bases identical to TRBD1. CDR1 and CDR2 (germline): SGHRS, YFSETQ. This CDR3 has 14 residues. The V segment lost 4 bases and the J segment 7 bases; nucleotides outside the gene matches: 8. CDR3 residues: CASSPTTGMNTIYF. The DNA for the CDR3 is TGCGCCAGCAGCCCAACGACAGGGATGAACACCATATATTTT.

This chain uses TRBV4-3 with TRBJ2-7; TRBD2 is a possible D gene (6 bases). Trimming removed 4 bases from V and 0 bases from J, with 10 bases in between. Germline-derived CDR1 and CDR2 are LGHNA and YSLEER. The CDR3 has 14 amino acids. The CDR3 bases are TGCGCCAGCAGCCGGTGGGAGGTCTCCTACGAGCAGTACTTC. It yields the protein CASSRWEVSYEQYF.

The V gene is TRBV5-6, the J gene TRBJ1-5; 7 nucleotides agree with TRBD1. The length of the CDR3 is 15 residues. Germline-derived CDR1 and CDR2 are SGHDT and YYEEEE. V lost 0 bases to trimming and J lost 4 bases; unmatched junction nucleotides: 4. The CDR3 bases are TGTGCCAGCAGCTTGGGACAGGGAGTGAATCAGCCCCAGCATTTT. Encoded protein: CASSLGQGVNQPQHF.